This T cell receptor beta chain came from a study of breast tumors, draining lymph nodes, adjacent tissues. At least ten counts were recorded for this clonotype. Antigen: not known. Study conclusions and caveats: Data fit most tumor T cells coming from lymph node, expanding in tumor. Tumor TCR diversity was below lymph nodes but above nontumor tissue. Compared with basal-like, luminal-like tumors shared significantly more repertoire with nontumor tissue.

In TCRdb, the multiplex PCR reads were re-called with MiXCR into one record per CDR3 protein. Seen here are some 120,000 distinct CDR3 sequences, about 20% observed once, and the top ten hold 3.5% to 4.5%. Axillary draining lymph nodes of breast cancer patients supplied the node samples. V lost 3 bases and J lost 3, with 14 bases in between. Germline CDR1 MNHNS, CDR2 SASEGT. CDR3 size: 15 residues. Sequenced input: axillary lymph node tissue. The V and J genes are TRBV6-1 and TRBJ1-2; a weak D match, TRBD1 (5 bases). This receptor was obtained from a female donor with breast cancer. Some clones in this sample may be carry-over from other donors' samples. DNA of the CDR3: TGTGCCAGCAGTGATAGGCCAGGGACCGACTATGGCTACACCTTC. It encodes CASSDRPGTDYGYTF.